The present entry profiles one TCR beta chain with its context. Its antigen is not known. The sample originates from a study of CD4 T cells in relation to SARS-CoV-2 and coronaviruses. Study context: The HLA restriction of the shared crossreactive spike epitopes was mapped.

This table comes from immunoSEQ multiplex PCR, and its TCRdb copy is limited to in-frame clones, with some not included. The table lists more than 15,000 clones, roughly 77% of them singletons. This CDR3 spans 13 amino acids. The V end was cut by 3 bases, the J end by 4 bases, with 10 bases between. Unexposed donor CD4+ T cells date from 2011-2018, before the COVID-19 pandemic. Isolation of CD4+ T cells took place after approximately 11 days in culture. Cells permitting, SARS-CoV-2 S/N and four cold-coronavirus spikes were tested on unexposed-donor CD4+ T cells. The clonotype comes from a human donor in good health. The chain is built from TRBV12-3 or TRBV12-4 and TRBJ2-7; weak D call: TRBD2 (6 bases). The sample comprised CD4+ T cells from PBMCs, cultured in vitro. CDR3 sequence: CASSFGGWYEQYF. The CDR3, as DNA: TGTGCCAGCAGTTTTGGGGGGTGGTACGAGCAGTACTTC.